Following are 21 T cell receptor beta chains from one sample sequenced in a study of identical twins. TCRdb redid the calling of the 5' RACE reads with MiXCR, one entry per CDR3 protein. Of approximately 470,000 distinct CDR3 sequences listed, approximately 15% are singletons. The data were also submitted as part of a second study, on yellow fever vaccine responses in identical twins.

The sample consisted of CD4+ T cells sorted from blood. The receptors come from a woman aged 18-29 years in good health.

This clonotype showed up just a few times. V and J are TRBV5-1 and TRBJ2-3; D is ambiguous. Germline CDR1 reads SGHRS; CDR2 reads YFSETQ. Trimming took 0 bases from V and 6 from J, leaving 8 bases between them. The CDR3 loop spans 13 amino acids. DNA of the CDR3: TGCGCCAGCAGCTTGGAAGGCGTCGATACGCAGTATTTT. This translates into CASSLEGVDTQYF. The whole variable domain, filled in from reference TRBV5-1 and TRBJ2-3, reads KAGVTQTPRYLIKTRGQQVTLSCSPISGHRSVSWYQQTPGQGLQFLFEYFSETQRNKGNFPGRFSGRQFSNSRSEMNVSTLELGDSALYLCASSLEGVDTQYFGPGTRLTVL.

This clonotype was observed a handful of times. This chain links TRBV5-1 with TRBJ2-7; 7 bases match TRBD1. The CDR3 covers 15 residues. V lost 5 bases to trimming and J lost 2 bases; unmatched junction nucleotides: 10. The V gene's germline CDR1 is SGHRS and CDR2 YFSETQ. The CDR3 DNA sequence: TGCGCCAGCAGTAGTTACAGGGGTAGTACCTACGAGCAGTACTTC. This translates into CASSSYRGSTYEQYF.

The chain uses TRBV10-2 and TRBJ2-7, with a tentative D call TRBD2 (6 bases). The germline V gene encodes CDR1 WSHSY and CDR2 SAAADI. This CDR3 has 14 residues. Trimming took off 6 bases at V and 6 bases at J, with 18 bases between the two ends. CDR3 in amino acids: CASRRDSAGGEQYF. As DNA, the CDR3 is TGCGCCAGCAGGCGGGACTCCGCTGGGGGCGAGCAGTACTTC.

This clonotype was seen more than once but under ten times. This chain links TRBV5-1 with TRBJ1-1; the D is unclear. CDR1 is SGHRS and CDR2 is YFSETQ in the germline V gene. This CDR3 has 14 amino acids. Trimming shortened V by 8 bases and J by 0 bases, and 14 bases separated the two germline ends. CDR3 amino acids: CASMPVGMNTEAFF. CDR3 nucleotides: TGCGCCAGTATGCCCGTGGGCATGAACACTGAAGCTTTCTTT.

This clonotype turned up a few times. The chain uses TRBV4-3 and TRBJ2-1; TRBD1 agrees at 8 bases. Per the germline V gene, CDR1 is LGHNA and CDR2 is YSLEER. This CDR3 contains 16 residues. V was pared by 2 bases and J by 11 bases, with 14 bases of the junction left unmatched. The CDR3 sequence: CASSQSRGTGFSKQFF. As DNA, the CDR3 is TGCGCCAGCAGCCAATCGCGTGGGACAGGCTTTTCGAAGCAGTTCTTC.

This clonotype was counted between two and nine times. The chain couples TRBV6-6 to TRBJ1-2, with D tentatively TRBD1 (5 bases). Germline V gene sequence: CDR1 MNHNY, CDR2 SVGAGI (reference sequence). CDR3 length: 12 residues. Trimming stripped 5 bases from V and 7 bases from J, with 11 bases between. The chain's CDR3 is CASSGGSSGYTF. DNA of the CDR3: TGTGCCAGCAGTGGGGGGAGCAGTGGCTACACCTTC.

Only a few counts were recorded for this clonotype. This chain uses TRBV5-5 with TRBJ2-2; the D is unclear. The ends were cut back, 7 bases at V and 4 bases at J, with 14 bases in the middle. This CDR3 is built from 14 residues. Looked up from germline, CDR1 is SGHKS and CDR2 is YYEKEE (reference sequence). CDR3 bases: TGTGCCAGCCACCTTGGAGTCGGCACCGGGGAGCTGTTTTTT. Amino acid sequence: CASHLGVGTGELFF.

The V call is TRBV5-1, the J call TRBJ2-7; a possible D gene is TRBD1 (5 bases). Trimming removed 4 bases from V and 0 bases from J, with 11 bases in between. CDR1 and CDR2 (germline): SGHRS, YFSETQ. The CDR3 totals 14 residues. The CDR3, as DNA: TGCGCCAGCAGCCGACAGACGAGCTCCTACGAGCAGTACTTC. Residues: CASSRQTSSYEQYF.

The V call is TRBV25-1, the J call TRBJ2-1; no reliable D call. The V and J ends lost 3 bases and 10 bases respectively, with 10 bases between them. The CDR3 length is 12 residues. Germline CDR1 is MGHDK and CDR2 is SYGVNS. CDR3 residues: CASSDGGMEQFF. DNA of the CDR3: TGTGCCAGCAGTGATGGTGGCATGGAGCAGTTCTTC.

There are a few counts of this clonotype. The V and J genes are TRBV12-3 or TRBV12-4 and TRBJ2-3; perhaps D is TRBD1 or TRBD2 (5 bases each). V was trimmed by 6 bases and J by 4 bases, leaving 17 bases between them. The CDR3 covers 15 residues. CDR3 bases: TGTGCCAGCAGCTCCCTTGTGGGGGTCCCAGATACGCAGTATTTT. It is translated as CASSSLVGVPDTQYF.

This chain links TRBV7-9 with TRBJ1-6, with unresolved D. CDR1 and CDR2 (germline): SEHNR, FQNEAQ (reference sequence). This CDR3 is 14 amino acids long. Trimming left V 2 bases short and J 5 bases short, with 7 bases between. The CDR3 bases are TGTGCCAGCAGCTTAAAGCAGGATAATTCACCCCTCCACTTT. Its protein product is CASSLKQDNSPLHF.

As concerns this clonotype: A junction boundary mismatches the germline segment, possibly from a read error. CDR3 amino acids: CASSLAGGDYEQFF. For the CDR3, the DNA is TGTGCCAGCAGCTTAGCGGGAGGGGATTATGAGCAGTTCTTC. The chain has TRBV12-3 or TRBV12-4 and TRBJ2-1; 11 positions agree with TRBD2. The CDR3 contains 14 residues.

The chain combines TRBV12-3 or TRBV12-4 with TRBJ1-1; D unclear. The CDR3 is 11 residues long. Trimming removed 1 base at V and 7 bases at J, with 4 bases between. The CDR3 nucleotides are TGTGCCAGCAGTTTAGTGGTTGAAGCTTTCTTT. As protein: CASSLVVEAFF.

The chain combines TRBV11-2 with TRBJ2-7; 7 nucleotides line up with TRBD2. Germline V gene sequence: CDR1 SGHAT, CDR2 FQNNGV. CDR3 length: 14 amino acids. Germline trimming cut 5 bases from V and 5 bases from J; bases unmatched to any gene: 9. The DNA of the CDR3 is TGTGCCAGCAGCCGAATGGGACTATTCGACGAGCAGTACTTC. Translating it yields CASSRMGLFDEQYF.

The chain is built from TRBV7-9 and TRBJ2-5; the D gene is possibly TRBD1 (6 bases). Germline V gene sequence: CDR1 SEHNR, CDR2 FQNEAQ (reference sequence). Trimming took off 4 bases at V and 4 bases at J, with 13 bases between the two ends. The CDR3 sequence is 14 residues long. CDR3 sequence: CASSSIGGRETQYF. The CDR3, as DNA: TGTGCCAGCAGCTCCATAGGGGGAAGAGAGACCCAGTACTTC.

The chain carries TRBV5-1 and TRBJ2-7; 7 bases map to TRBD2. The CDR3 loop spans 16 amino acids. The V gene's germline CDR1 is SGHRS and CDR2 YFSETQ. Trimming took 0 bases from V and 4 from J; bases not matched to a gene: 10. The CDR3 is CASSLEIGRGEYEQYF. The DNA of the CDR3 is TGCGCCAGCAGCTTGGAAATTGGACGGGGGGAGTACGAGCAGTACTTC.

This clonotype was counted only a few times. The chain combines TRBV6-5 with TRBJ2-6; D uncertain. Trimming stripped 3 bases from V and 4 bases from J, with 10 bases between. This CDR3 spans 15 amino acids. CDR1 and CDR2 from the germline V gene are MNHEY and SVGAGI. CDR3 sequence: CASSYDRLGANVLTF. The CDR3, as DNA: TGTGCCAGCAGTTATGACCGCCTCGGGGCCAACGTCCTGACTTTC.

This clonotype has just a few counts. The gene calls are TRBV15 and TRBJ2-1; tentative D call: TRBD1 (6 bases). Trimming shortened V by 0 bases and J by 8 bases, and 17 bases separated the two germline ends. The CDR3 runs to 16 residues. Germline V gene data show CDR1 as LNHNV and CDR2 as YYDKDF (reference sequence). Here the CDR3 DNA reads TGTGCCACCAGCAGAGATTGGGGAGCAGCAGGGGATGAGCAGTTCTTC. The encoded protein is CATSRDWGAAGDEQFF. Full variable domain (remainder filled in from reference TRBV15 and TRBJ2-1): DAMVIQNPRYQVTQFGKPVTLSCSQTLNHNVMYWYQQKSSQAPKLLFHYYDKDFNNEADTPDNFQSRRPNTSFCFLDIRSPGLGDTAMYLCATSRDWGAAGDEQFFGPGTRLTVL.

This clonotype was counted many times. This chain connects TRBV6-1 to TRBJ1-5; D is undetermined. With 6 bases removed from V and 3 bases from J, the gap between germline ends came to 12 bases. This CDR3 comprises 14 residues. Germline V gene sequence: CDR1 MNHNS, CDR2 SASEGT. The CDR3 is CASRGDTDNQPQHF. For the CDR3, the DNA is TGTGCCAGCAGGGGCGACACGGACAATCAGCCCCAGCATTTT.

In its sample, this clonotype was seen a few times. This chain connects TRBV27 to TRBJ1-1, with D hard to call. Germline V gives CDR1 MNHEY, CDR2 SMNVEV (reference sequence). The CDR3 sequence is 15 residues long. Trimming shortened V by 1 base and J by 0 bases, and 9 bases separated the two germline ends. CDR3 sequence: CASSLWVPLNTEAFF. CDR3 bases: TGTGCCAGCAGTTTATGGGTACCCCTGAACACTGAAGCTTTCTTT.

The chain links TRBV6-1 to TRBJ2-5; D possibly corresponds to TRBD2 (6 bases). Trimming stripped 6 bases from V and 7 bases from J, with 24 bases between. In germline, CDR1 is MNHNS, CDR2 SASEGT. This CDR3 is 16 amino acids long. For the CDR3, the DNA is TGTGCCAGCAGACCCCCGGGACTCCAAAGGGACGGGACCCAGTACTTC. Translating it yields CASRPPGLQRDGTQYF.